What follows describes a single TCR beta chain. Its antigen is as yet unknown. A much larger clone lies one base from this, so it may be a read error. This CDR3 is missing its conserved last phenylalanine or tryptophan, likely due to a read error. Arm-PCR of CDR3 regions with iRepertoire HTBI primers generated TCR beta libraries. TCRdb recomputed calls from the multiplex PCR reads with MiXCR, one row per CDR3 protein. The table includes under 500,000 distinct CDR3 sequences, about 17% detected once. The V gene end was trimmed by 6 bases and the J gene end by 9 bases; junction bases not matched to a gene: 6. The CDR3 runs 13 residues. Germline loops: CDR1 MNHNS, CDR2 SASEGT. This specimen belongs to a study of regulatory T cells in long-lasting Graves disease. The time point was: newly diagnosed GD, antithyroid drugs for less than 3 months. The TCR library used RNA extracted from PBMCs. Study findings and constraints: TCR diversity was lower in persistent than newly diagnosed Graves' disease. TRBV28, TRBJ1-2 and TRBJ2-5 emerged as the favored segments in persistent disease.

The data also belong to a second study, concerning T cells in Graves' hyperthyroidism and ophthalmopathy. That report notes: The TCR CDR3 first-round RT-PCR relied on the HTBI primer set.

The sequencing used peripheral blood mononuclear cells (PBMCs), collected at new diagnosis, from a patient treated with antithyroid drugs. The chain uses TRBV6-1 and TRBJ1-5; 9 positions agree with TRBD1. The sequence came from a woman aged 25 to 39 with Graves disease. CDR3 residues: CASSSGQGTPQHL. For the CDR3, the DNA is TGTGCCAGCAGCTCCGGACAGGGGACGCCCCAGCATTTG.